The entry below gives a single T cell receptor (beta chain) sequence along with its context. The data were obtained in a study of OX40 agonist ivuxolimab in advanced cancers. The data were produced by immunoSEQ multiplex PCR, yet TCRdb's version contains in-frame clones alone and is incomplete. The sample has over 20,000 clones, 79% seen once. The CDR3 runs 11 residues. The germline gives CDR1 SEHNR, CDR2 FQNEAQ (reference sequence). Trimming took 3 bases from V and 8 from J, leaving 5 bases between them. The sequences come from CD4+ or CD8+ T cells sorted from blood, collected in a trial of the OX40 agonist ivuxolimab. This sequence originates from an adult with an advanced solid tumor such as melanoma, head and neck, liver or kidney cancer. V usage is TRBV7-9 and J usage is TRBJ2-1; TRBD1 is a possible D gene (5 bases). CDR3 residues: CASSLGHEQFF. The CDR3 region has the DNA TGTGCCAGCAGCTTGGGGCATGAGCAGTTCTTC.